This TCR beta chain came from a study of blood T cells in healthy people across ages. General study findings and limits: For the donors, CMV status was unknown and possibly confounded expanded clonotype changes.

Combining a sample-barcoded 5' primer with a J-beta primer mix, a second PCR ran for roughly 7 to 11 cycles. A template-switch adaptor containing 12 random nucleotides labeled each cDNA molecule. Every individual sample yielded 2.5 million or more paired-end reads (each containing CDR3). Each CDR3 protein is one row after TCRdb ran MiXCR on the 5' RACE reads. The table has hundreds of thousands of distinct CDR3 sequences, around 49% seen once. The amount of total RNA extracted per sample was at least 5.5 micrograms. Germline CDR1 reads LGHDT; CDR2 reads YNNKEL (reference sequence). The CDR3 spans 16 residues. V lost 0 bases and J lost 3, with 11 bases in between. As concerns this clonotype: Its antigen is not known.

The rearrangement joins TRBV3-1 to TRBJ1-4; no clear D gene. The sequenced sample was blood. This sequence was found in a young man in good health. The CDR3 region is CASSQDGEGPNEKLFF. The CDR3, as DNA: TGTGCCAGCAGCCAAGATGGGGAGGGCCCTAATGAAAAACTGTTTTTT.